Presented here are 22 T cell receptor beta chains from one specimen sequenced in a study of cytomegalovirus exposure and HLA in healthy donors. Both 60 Vbeta primers and 13 Jbeta primers went into the PCR. Method: immunoSEQ multiplex PCR; TCRdb's copy keeps in-frame clones and lacks some. The data contain roughly 150,000 clones, approximately 80% of them seen just once; the ten biggest clones take up about 1.2%. Sequencing was performed on PBMCs. All receptors come from a boy aged 2 to 9 in good health and CMV-seronegative.

This chain joins TRBV6-5 and TRBJ1-3; 7 bases fit TRBD1. This CDR3 is 15 amino acids long. Trimming at V came to 6 bases and at J to 2 bases, leaving 7 bases not matched to a gene. Germline V gene data show CDR1 as MNHEY and CDR2 as SVGAGI. The CDR3, as DNA: TGTGCCAGCAGAACCGACAGGGCCACTGGAAACACCATATATTTT. This gives the protein CASRTDRATGNTIYF.

This clone has more than one count but fewer than ten. V and J are TRBV5-5 and TRBJ2-7, with a weak D call TRBD2 (6 bases). Trimming left V 4 bases short and J 5 bases short, with 10 bases between. The germline gives CDR1 SGHKS, CDR2 YYEKEE (reference sequence). CDR3 length: 12 amino acids. The CDR3 protein is CASSPRTNEQYF. The CDR3 DNA is TGTGCCAGCAGCCCGCGGACTAACGAGCAGTACTTC.

The CDR3: CASSRDRGTEAFF. CDR3 in DNA: TGTGCCAGCAGCCGAGACAGGGGTACTGAAGCTTTCTTT. This chain connects TRBV7-6 to TRBJ1-1, with 8 positions matching TRBD1. J gave up 5 bases and V 5 bases, and 4 bases lay outside the gene matches. Germline CDR1 is SGHVS and CDR2 is FNYEAQ. The CDR3 length is 13 residues.

In regard to this clone: The junction and the germline gene differ at one end; a read error may be behind it. V and J are TRBV7-7 and TRBJ2-1, with TRBD2 identical over 11 bases. The CDR3 extends over 15 amino acids. Germline V gene sequence: CDR1 SSHAT, CDR2 FNYEAQ (reference sequence). CDR3 bases: TGTGCTAGCAGCCCTTTAGCGGGAGGGCCCCATGAGCAGTTCTTC. Its protein is CASSPLAGGPHEQFF.

Remarks on this clone: Other DNA sequences of this sample code for an identical CDR3. This chain connects TRBV5-4 to TRBJ2-3, with TRBD2 as a possible D gene (6 bases). The CDR3 is 14 amino acids. Trimming removed 3 bases at V and 3 bases at J, with 11 bases between. Germline CDR1 and CDR2: SGHNT and YYREEE (reference sequence). CDR3 sequence reads: CASSSAGGTDTQYF. The CDR3 bases are TGTGCCAGCAGCTCAGCGGGCGGAACAGATACGCAGTATTTT.

The V call is TRBV6-5, the J call TRBJ2-7; D may be TRBD2 (6 bases). The CDR3 sequence is 14 residues long. Germline V gene sequence: CDR1 MNHEY, CDR2 SVGAGI. Trimming removed 4 bases from V and 7 bases from J, with 17 bases in between. For the CDR3, the DNA is TGTGCCAGCAGTTCTGGCGGGTCCCGGGGGGAGCAGTACTTC. Protein product: CASSSGGSRGEQYF.

The chain employs TRBV7-2 and TRBJ2-3; perhaps TRBD1 as D (5 bases). The CDR3 runs 14 residues. Germline assignment: CDR1 SGHTA and CDR2 FQGNSA. Trimming cost V 5 bases and J 2 bases, with 11 bases left between them. The CDR3 here is CASSPRTTTDTQYF. Here the CDR3 DNA reads TGTGCCAGCAGCCCCCGGACAACCACAGATACGCAGTATTTT. Filled out from reference TRBV7-2 and TRBJ2-3, the complete variable domain reads GAGVSQSPSNKVTEKGKDVELRCDPISGHTALYWYRQSLGQGLEFLIYFQGNSAPDKSGLPSDRFSAERTGGSVSTLTIQRTQQEDSAVYLCASSPRTTTDTQYFGPGTRLTVL.

This clone was seen only once. This CDR3 is CAISEWASNYGYTF. CDR3 DNA sequence: TGTGCCATCAGTGAGTGGGCATCTAACTATGGCTACACCTTC. The V gene is TRBV10-3, the J gene TRBJ1-2, with D hard to call. The CDR3 has 14 residues. Per germline, CDR1 ENHRY and CDR2 SYGVKD. V lost 1 base and J 0 bases, leaving 6 bases between the germline ends.

The chain uses TRBV29-1 and TRBJ1-2; 9 bases are shared with TRBD1. Germline values: CDR1 SQVTM, CDR2 ANQGSEA. This CDR3 has 13 residues. The trim removed 8 bases at V and 6 bases at J, leaving 10 bases unmatched. This chain's CDR3 is CSYGGWTGDGYTF. CDR3 DNA sequence: TGCAGCTATGGTGGTTGGACAGGGGATGGCTACACCTTC.

V usage is TRBV6-5 and J usage is TRBJ1-2, with 10 positions matching TRBD1. The junction had 3 bases not matched to a gene; V was cut back by 6 bases and J by 8 bases. Germline CDR1 MNHEY, CDR2 SVGAGI. The CDR3 has 12 amino acids. The CDR3 DNA reads TGTGCCAGCAGACGACAGGGGGCCGGCTACACCTTC. Residues: CASRRQGAGYTF.

The V call is TRBV7-9, the J call TRBJ2-3; D might be TRBD2 (6 bases). V was clipped by 2 bases and J by 0 bases, with 12 bases between them. The germline CDR1 and CDR2 sequences are SEHNR and FQNEAQ (reference sequence). The CDR3 consists of 16 residues. This chain's CDR3 is CASSLFGGASTDTQYF. The CDR3, as DNA: TGTGCCAGCAGCTTATTCGGGGGTGCTAGCACAGATACGCAGTATTTT.

This clone was seen a single time. This chain joins TRBV11-2 and TRBJ2-3; TRBD2 is a possible D gene (5 bases). The ends were cut back, 5 bases at V and 0 bases at J, with 15 bases in the middle. This CDR3 comprises 16 residues. CDR1 and CDR2 from the germline V gene are SGHAT and FQNNGV. DNA for the CDR3: TGTGCCAGCAGCCCCCGGACTCCCCTAAGCACAGATACGCAGTATTTT. This sequence encodes CASSPRTPLSTDTQYF.

The genes are TRBV4-3 and TRBJ1-2; D is unresolved. CDR3 size: 14 residues. The germline V and J ends were trimmed by 0 bases and 8 bases, with 13 bases remaining between them. Germline V CDR1 and CDR2: LGHNA, YSLEER. The CDR3 sequence: CASSQEVRGGGYTF. CDR3 DNA: TGCGCCAGCAGCCAAGAGGTCCGGGGAGGGGGCTACACCTTC.

The chain is built from TRBV6-6 and TRBJ2-3; no clear D. V was shortened by 6 bases and J by 4 bases, with 11 bases between the two germline ends. Germline V CDR1 and CDR2: MNHNY, SVGAGI (reference sequence). The CDR3 contains 13 residues. This CDR3 is CASSYTYPDTQYF. As DNA, the CDR3 is TGTGCCAGCAGCTATACCTATCCAGATACGCAGTATTTT.

The V call is TRBV5-1, the J call TRBJ1-1; tentative D call: TRBD1 (5 bases). Trimming pared 5 bases from V and 0 bases from J, leaving 17 bases between. This CDR3 region has 16 residues. The V gene's germline CDR1 is SGHRS and CDR2 YFSETQ. The CDR3 DNA reads as TGCGCCAGCAGGTCAACGGCAGGGCCTATGAACACTGAAGCTTTCTTT. Its protein product is CASRSTAGPMNTEAFF.

V and J are TRBV5-3 and TRBJ2-4; 7 bases map to TRBD2. TRBV5-3 is reported as an ORF; its role is uncertain. This CDR3 is built from 21 residues. V lost 0 bases, J lost 0 bases, and 18 bases stayed unmatched. The CDR3 is CARSLELAAATRTIAKNIQYF. CDR3 nucleotides: TGTGCCAGAAGCTTGGAGCTAGCGGCAGCAACCAGAACAATAGCCAAAAACATTCAGTACTTC.

The rearrangement uses TRBV15 and TRBJ2-5; a weak D match, TRBD2 (6 bases). There are 15 residues in the CDR3. Trimming took off 5 bases at V and 5 bases at J, with 18 bases between the two ends. From germline, CDR1 is LNHNV and CDR2 YYDKDF (reference sequence). CDR3 loop: CATSGDRDLRETQYF. The CDR3 DNA is TGTGCCACCAGCGGGGACCGGGACTTGAGGGAGACCCAGTACTTC.

The J gene is TRBJ1-1, the V gene TRBV19; the match to TRBD1 covers 8 bases. In germline, CDR1 is LNHDA, CDR2 SQIVND (reference sequence). This CDR3 spans 15 amino acids. V shed 3 bases, J shed 1 base, and the junction held 4 bases outside the gene matches. The CDR3 protein is CASSITGTGNTEAFF. Here the CDR3 DNA reads TGTGCCAGTAGTATCACCGGGACAGGGAACACTGAAGCTTTCTTT.

J is TRBJ2-5 and V is TRBV5-4; 10 positions agree with TRBD2. This CDR3 contains 15 residues. Losses at the gene ends were 4 bases for V and 2 bases for J; bases not matched to a gene: 5. The V gene's germline CDR1 is SGHNT and CDR2 YYREEE (reference sequence). The DNA for the CDR3 is TGTGCCAGCAGCCCGAGGACTAGCGGACAAGAGACCCAGTACTTC. It codes for CASSPRTSGQETQYF.

This sequence joins TRBV5-8 and TRBJ1-2; no clear D. Germline V CDR1 and CDR2: SGHTS, YDEGEE. Trimming pared 0 bases from V and 1 base from J, leaving 7 bases between. The length of the CDR3 is 14 residues. In DNA, the CDR3 is TGTGCCAGCAGCTTGGACGCGGTTAACTATGGCTACACCTTC. Its protein product is CASSLDAVNYGYTF.

The V call is TRBV6-5, the J call TRBJ1-1; D gene unclear. V shed 6 bases and J shed 3 bases, with 14 bases lying between them. Germline loops: CDR1 MNHEY, CDR2 SVGAGI. The CDR3 is 14 residues long. CDR3 nucleotide sequence: TGTGCCAGCAGCCAGGATCCTACGGACACTGAAGCTTTCTTT. Amino acids: CASSQDPTDTEAFF.

This sequence joins TRBV7-8 and TRBJ1-2; D is perhaps TRBD1 (6 bases). CDR1 and CDR2 (germline): SGHVS, FQNEAQ. With 1 base removed from V and 7 bases from J, the gap between germline ends came to 10 bases. The CDR3 loop spans 13 amino acids. The CDR3 DNA reads as TGTGCCAGCAGCTTAGGGGGGCAGGGTGGCTACACCTTC. Amino acids: CASSLGGQGGYTF.